The present TCR beta chain was sequenced within a study of CD8 T cells in ankylosing spondylitis. Study results and limitations: Reports say disease-linked clones showed up significantly more in matched ankylosing spondylitis synovial fluid.

This clonotype was counted only a few times. Its antigen is still unknown. In germline, CDR1 is SQVTM, CDR2 ANQGSEA. V was trimmed by 5 bases and J by 2 bases, leaving 19 bases between them. The CDR3 is 15 residues long. A single record per CDR3 protein comes from TCRdb applying MiXCR to the 5' RACE reads. The sample holds about 150,000 distinct CDR3 sequences, around 32% seen once. Sequencing used synovial fluid, either unsorted or a sorted T cell fraction (not recorded which). This chain links TRBV29-1 with TRBJ2-7; a possible D gene is TRBD1 (7 bases). This TCR derives from a male donor with ankylosing spondylitis. The CDR3 is CSVSNRGSGAYEQYF. CDR3 in DNA: TGCAGCGTTTCTAACAGGGGCTCGGGGGCCTACGAGCAGTACTTC.